These 25 T cell receptor beta chains were sequenced from one sample in a study of T cell responses to AZD1222 COVID-19 vaccine. Profiled with immunoSEQ multiplex PCR; TCRdb holds only in-frame clones, not every one. The sample includes 160,000 or so clones, about 92% of them seen just once. The specimen comprised peripheral blood, sampled on day 0 of AZD1222 vaccination. Receptors were obtained from an adult in good health.

This clone has at least ten counts. J is TRBJ1-1 and V is TRBV2, with TRBD1 identical over 9 bases. The CDR3 runs 14 residues. CDR1 and CDR2 (germline): SNHLY, FYNNEI. With 5 bases clipped from V and 5 bases from J, the junction kept 6 bases outside the gene matches. In DNA, the CDR3 is TGTGCCAGCAGTCTACGACAGGGGGGAACTGAAGCTTTCTTT. This translates into CASSLRQGGTEAFF.

This rearrangement joins TRBV7-9 to TRBJ2-7; 9 nucleotides line up with TRBD2. J lost 5 bases, V lost 4 bases, and 9 bases had no gene match. The CDR3 sequence is 15 residues long. Germline V gene data show CDR1 as SEHNR and CDR2 as FQNEAQ (reference sequence). The CDR3 nucleotides read TGTGCCAGCAGCTCCAGTAGCGGGGGCTGGGACGAGCAGTACTTC. Protein product: CASSSSSGGWDEQYF.

This clone was recorded once. V and J are TRBV29-1 and TRBJ1-1; 7 bases fit TRBD1. The J segment lost 4 bases and the V segment lost 5 bases, leaving 7 bases of the junction unmatched. The CDR3 consists of 13 residues. The germline V gene has CDR1 SQVTM and CDR2 ANQGSEA. CDR3 sequence reads: CSVSAGGVTEAFF. CDR3 nucleotides: TGCAGCGTTAGCGCAGGGGGGGTCACTGAAGCTTTCTTT. The variable domain in full, with the rest retrieved from reference TRBV29-1 and TRBJ1-1, is SAVISQKPSRDICQRGTSLTIQCQVDSQVTMMFWYRQQPGQSLTLIATANQGSEATYESGFVIDKFPISRPNLTFSTLTVSNMSPEDSSIYLCSVSAGGVTEAFFGQGTRLTVV.

The chain joins TRBV4-1 to TRBJ1-2; no reliable D call. This CDR3 comprises 15 residues. The germline CDR1 and CDR2 sequences are MGHRA and YSYEKL. Trimming shortened V by 0 bases and J by 8 bases, and 16 bases separated the two germline ends. CDR3 in DNA: TGCGCCAGCAGCCAAGATCGTTTCCCGAGCGAAGGCTACACCTTC. Its protein product is CASSQDRFPSEGYTF.

The gene calls are TRBV4-2 and TRBJ1-2; 7 nucleotides match TRBD1. Germline CDR1 LGHNA, CDR2 YNFKEQ. The trim removed 0 bases at V and 7 bases at J, leaving 14 bases unmatched. This CDR3 contains 17 residues. This CDR3 reads CASSQDPGGQGVVGYTF. CDR3 nucleotide sequence: TGTGCCAGCAGCCAAGATCCGGGGGGCCAGGGGGTAGTTGGCTACACCTTC.

The chain links TRBV24-1 to TRBJ1-1, with D maybe TRBD1 (5 bases). V shed 12 bases and J shed 3 bases, with 22 bases lying between them. This CDR3 is built from 15 residues. The germline V gene has CDR1 KGHDR and CDR2 SFDVKD. Here the CDR3 DNA reads TGTGCCTTTTTAGACAGAAGCAAAGGGGACACTGAAGCTTTCTTT. This codes for CAFLDRSKGDTEAFF.

The chain uses TRBV9 and TRBJ2-6, with D perhaps TRBD1 (6 bases). The CDR3 covers 20 residues. The germline V and J ends were trimmed by 4 bases and 1 base, with 24 bases remaining between them. CDR1 SGDLS and CDR2 YYNGEE come from the germline V gene. The CDR3 sequence: CASSISTGFGVGSGANVLTF. CDR3 nucleotides: TGTGCCAGCAGCATCTCTACAGGGTTTGGGGTAGGGTCTGGGGCCAACGTCCTGACTTTC. Full variable domain (remainder filled in from reference TRBV9 and TRBJ2-6): DSGVTQTPKHLITATGQRVTLRCSPRSGDLSVYWYQQSLDQGLQFLIQYYNGEERAKGNILERFSAQQFPDLHSELNLSSLELGDSALYFCASSISTGFGVGSGANVLTFGAGSRLTVL.

The chain combines TRBV6-4 with TRBJ1-2; 12 nucleotides match TRBD1. The ends lost 2 bases at V and 7 bases at J; junction bases unmatched: 8. Germline CDR1 and CDR2: MRHNA and SNTAGT. CDR3 size: 16 residues. The CDR3 reads CASSDGGGQGASGYTF. For the CDR3, the DNA is TGTGCCAGCAGTGACGGAGGGGGACAGGGGGCTTCTGGCTACACCTTC.

The chain carries TRBV10-3 and TRBJ1-2; D unclear. With 2 bases removed from V and 7 bases from J, the gap between germline ends came to 14 bases. CDR3 size: 14 residues. Germline V lookup: CDR1 ENHRY, CDR2 SYGVKD. This chain's CDR3 is CAISEETAGSGYTF. Written as DNA, the CDR3 is TGTGCCATCAGTGAGGAAACGGCGGGGAGTGGCTACACCTTC.

The chain carries TRBV3-1 (or the pseudogene TRBV3-2) and TRBJ1-5; 9 nucleotides agree with TRBD1. This CDR3 region has 18 residues. The germline V gene encodes CDR1 LGHDT and CDR2 YNNKEL (reference sequence). V lost 1 base to trimming and J lost 2 bases; unmatched junction nucleotides: 9. The CDR3 DNA follows: TGTGCCAGCAGCCAAGGACCCAACAGGGGGCAAGGCAATCAGCCCCAGCATTTT. Its translation: CASSQGPNRGQGNQPQHF.

The chain recombines TRBV5-4 with TRBJ1-5; TRBD1 matches at 10 bases. The CDR3 is 16 amino acids. V shed 0 bases and J 5 bases; nucleotides not matched to a gene: 5. Per germline, CDR1 SGHNT and CDR2 YYREEE (reference sequence). The CDR3 DNA reads TGTGCCAGCAGCTTGGGACAGGGGGCTCGAGATCAGCCCCAGCATTTT. It is translated as CASSLGQGARDQPQHF. The variable domain in full, completed from reference TRBV5-4 and TRBJ1-5, reads ETGVTQSPTHLIKTRGQQVTLRCSSQSGHNTVSWYQQALGQGPQFIFQYYREEENGRGNFPPRFSGLQFPNYSSELNVNALELDDSALYLCASSLGQGARDQPQHFGDGTRLSIL.

CDR3 DNA sequence: TGTGCCAGCAGTTACTACGACTCTGGAGGGCCCCAGTACTTC. As protein: CASSYYDSGGPQYF. The genes are TRBV6-5 and TRBJ2-5; TRBD2 might be the D (6 bases). The CDR3 covers 14 residues. Germline loops: CDR1 MNHEY, CDR2 SVGAGI. V lost 1 base, J lost 9 bases, and 15 bases lay in between.

The chain links TRBV29-1 to TRBJ2-5, with D possibly called TRBD1 or TRBD2 (5 bases each). The germline CDR1 and CDR2 sequences are SQVTM and ANQGSEA. The V end was cut by 4 bases, the J end by 0 bases, with 12 bases between. The CDR3 consists of 14 residues. In nucleotides, the CDR3 is TGCAGCGTTGGTTGGGACGGCCACCAAGAGACCCAGTACTTC. It encodes CSVGWDGHQETQYF. Drawing the rest from reference TRBV29-1 and TRBJ2-5, the complete variable domain is SAVISQKPSRDICQRGTSLTIQCQVDSQVTMMFWYRQQPGQSLTLIATANQGSEATYESGFVIDKFPISRPNLTFSTLTVSNMSPEDSSIYLCSVGWDGHQETQYFGPGTRLLVL.

The chain joins TRBV10-1 to TRBJ2-7; D unresolved. V was clipped by 9 bases and J by 1 base, with 13 bases between them. In germline, CDR1 is WNHNN, CDR2 SYGVQD (reference sequence). The CDR3 spans 13 residues. CDR3 in amino acids: CASAPTPSYEQYF. CDR3 DNA: TGCGCCAGTGCCCCTACACCTTCCTACGAGCAGTACTTC.

With respect to this clone: The same CDR3 also results from other DNA sequences found in this sample. The rearrangement links TRBV15 to TRBJ2-7; TRBD2 is a possible D gene (5 bases). Trimming stripped 0 bases from V and 4 bases from J, with 7 bases between. The germline CDR1 and CDR2 sequences are LNHNV and YYDKDF (reference sequence). This CDR3 region has 13 residues. CDR3 in amino acids: CATSRDRGYEQYF. In DNA, the CDR3 is TGTGCCACCAGCAGAGATCGGGGATACGAGCAGTACTTC.

The J gene is TRBJ1-2, the V gene TRBV10-2; no reliable D call. There are 12 residues in the CDR3. Germline assignment: CDR1 WSHSY and CDR2 SAAADI. The germline V and J ends were trimmed by 4 bases and 8 bases, with 11 bases remaining between them. CDR3 loop: CASSVEGTGYTF. DNA for the CDR3: TGCGCCAGCAGTGTAGAAGGAACGGGCTACACCTTC.

The genes are TRBV7-9 and TRBJ2-2, with 7 bases identical to TRBD2. The CDR3 consists of 17 residues. V lost 4 bases, J lost 5 bases, and 13 bases stayed unmatched. Germline CDR1 is SEHNR and CDR2 is FQNEAQ (reference sequence). The CDR3 is CASSSSGAGVGTGELFF. The CDR3 DNA reads TGTGCCAGCAGCTCCTCCGGCGCGGGAGTTGGTACCGGGGAGCTGTTTTTT.

The chain joins TRBV11-1 to TRBJ1-2; 8 bases map to TRBD1. This CDR3 spans 14 amino acids. The junction had 6 bases not matched to a gene; V was cut back by 5 bases and J by 4 bases. Germline V gives CDR1 SGHAT, CDR2 FQDESV (reference sequence). The CDR3 DNA is TGTGCCAGCAGCGGGACAGGTCGAACCTATGGCTACACCTTC. Its translation: CASSGTGRTYGYTF.

The chain carries TRBV14 and TRBJ1-2, with D possibly matching TRBD1 (6 bases). Trimming cost V 3 bases and J 7 bases, with 15 bases left between them. Germline-derived CDR1 and CDR2 are SGHDN and FVKESK. The CDR3 runs to 14 residues. CDR3 nucleotides: TGTGCCAGCAGCCAGAACAGGGTGATCGGTGGCTACACCTTC. The encoded protein is CASSQNRVIGGYTF.

The chain has TRBV5-6 and TRBJ2-5; D may be TRBD1 (5 bases). Germline V gene lookup returns CDR1 SGHDT and CDR2 YYEEEE. Trimming left V 0 bases short and J 3 bases short, with 6 bases between. The CDR3 is made up of 13 amino acids. The CDR3 sequence is CASSLAREETQYF. In DNA form, the CDR3 reads TGTGCCAGCAGCTTGGCCAGGGAAGAGACCCAGTACTTC.

This chain links TRBV5-5 with TRBJ1-1, with D possibly TRBD1 on 5 matching bases. In germline, CDR1 is SGHKS, CDR2 YYEKEE (reference sequence). The CDR3 is made up of 14 amino acids. V was cut by 0 bases and J by 5 bases, with 11 bases left in between. CDR3 bases: TGTGCCAGCAGCTTGGTCCGGGACTTTACTGAAGCTTTCTTT. Translation gives CASSLVRDFTEAFF.

The rearrangement links TRBV30 to TRBJ1-3; no reliable D call. V was cut by 1 base and J by 0 bases, with 10 bases left in between. This CDR3 region has 15 residues. CDR1 GTSNPN and CDR2 SVGIG come from the germline V gene (reference sequence). The CDR3 bases are TGTGCCTGGAGTGCCTTGGGTAACTCTGGAAACACCATATATTTT. Encoded protein: CAWSALGNSGNTIYF.

The chain recombines TRBV25-1 with TRBJ1-1; D gene ambiguous. The CDR3 totals 14 residues. The germline V gene encodes CDR1 MGHDK and CDR2 SYGVNS. Trimming pared 6 bases from V and 3 bases from J, leaving 14 bases between. The CDR3 region has the DNA TGTGCCAGCAGGCCACGTGGGGTTTACACTGAAGCTTTCTTT. This encodes CASRPRGVYTEAFF. Full variable domain (missing parts from reference TRBV25-1 and TRBJ1-1): EADIYQTPRYLVIGTGKKITLECSQTMGHDKMYWYQQDPGMELHLIHYSYGVNSTEKGDLSSESTVSRIRTEHFPLTLESARPSHTSQYLCASRPRGVYTEAFFGQGTRLTVV.

J is TRBJ1-1 and V is TRBV19; possibly TRBD1 for D (5 bases). Germline CDR1 reads LNHDA; CDR2 reads SQIVND (reference sequence). V was pared by 3 bases and J by 5 bases, with 13 bases between. CDR3 size: 14 residues. As DNA, the CDR3 is TGTGCCAGTAGTATCGTCCAGGGAAGGACTGAAGCTTTCTTT. It is translated as CASSIVQGRTEAFF.

The V gene is TRBV28, the J gene TRBJ1-6; D gene ambiguous. CDR3 length: 14 amino acids. Trimming took off 2 bases at V and 2 bases at J, with 4 bases between the two ends. CDR1 MDHEN and CDR2 SYDVKM come from the germline V gene. The CDR3 here is CASSLAPYNSPLHF. The CDR3 DNA follows: TGTGCCAGCAGTTTAGCCCCCTATAATTCACCCCTCCACTTT. Filled out from reference TRBV28 and TRBJ1-6, the complete variable domain reads DVKVTQSSRYLVKRTGEKVFLECVQDMDHENMFWYRQDPGLGLRLIYFSYDVKMKEKGDIPEGYSVSREKKERFSLILESASTNQTSMYLCASSLAPYNSPLHFGNGTRLTVT.